Sequencing of this T cell receptor (beta chain) was carried out in a study of cytomegalovirus exposure and HLA in healthy donors. Study-wide points: It was confirmed in vitro that a few of the CMV-associated chains were specific for CMV antigens. Later findings reportedly placed an Asian-associated ancestry cluster below the approximately 670-donor mean for N-insertions. A further, later analysis showed that HLA-associated TCR beta chains (compared with equally common others) were more clonally expanded. Accounts indicate the classifier identified cytomegalovirus status with strong specificity and sensitivity.

V was trimmed by 0 bases and J by 0 bases, leaving 10 bases between them. The germline V gene has CDR1 SGHNT and CDR2 YYREEE (reference sequence). This CDR3 is 16 amino acids long. A note on this clone: Its target is unknown.

This PCR relied on a set of 60 Vbeta primers and 13 Jbeta primers. Measured with immunoSEQ multiplex PCR; TCRdb has only the in-frame clones, and not every one. The top ten clones hold about 2.7% of a sample with under 150,000 clones, 60% to 80% of them seen once. The chain couples TRBV5-4 to TRBJ1-3; a possible D gene is TRBD1 (5 bases). The origin of this receptor is a woman aged 60-75 years in good health and CMV-seropositive. Input material: PBMCs. Written as DNA, the CDR3 is TGTGCCAGCAGCTTGGGCCGAGACAGCTCTGGAAACACCATATATTTT. Residues: CASSLGRDSSGNTIYF.